The present TCR beta chain was sequenced within a study of T cell responses to AZD1222 COVID-19 vaccine. Study-level findings and limits: Breadth and depth of Spike-specific TCRs rose after two AZD1222 doses.

A remark on this clone: Antigen unknown.

The method was immunoSEQ multiplex PCR; TCRdb's version includes in-frame clones alone and lacks a portion of them. The repertoire holds around 140,000 clones, with approximately 85% as singletons. The sequence came from an adult who received the MenACWY meningococcal vaccine as a control. This specimen was peripheral blood, taken 28 days after the second dose of the MenACWY control vaccine.

CDR3: CASSLVPPRAEAFF. CDR3 in DNA: TGTGCCAGCAGCTTAGTTCCCCCCAGGGCTGAAGCTTTCTTT. J is TRBJ1-1 and V is TRBV11-2; TRBD1 is a possible D gene (5 bases). V lost 1 base and J 6 bases, leaving 12 bases between the germline ends. The CDR3 runs 14 residues. Germline V gene lookup returns CDR1 SGHAT and CDR2 FQNNGV.